This TCR beta chain was identified in a study of immune heterogeneity within non-small cell lung tumors. Whole-study context: Tumors were classified as 4 squamous cell carcinomas, about nine non-squamous carcinomas and 1 not otherwise specified.

Multiplex PCR amplified the TCR beta CDR3 region. Its first round ran for around 10 cycles with 32 V and 13 J primers. TCRdb re-analysed the multiplex PCR reads in MiXCR, keeping a single row per CDR3 protein. There are thousands of distinct CDR3 sequences in the sample; 27% occur only once, and roughly an eighth lies in the top ten. At 550 to 600 ng per sample, bulk tumor genomic DNA provided the template. Several far-apart biopsies were taken per primary tumor during surgery. Those enrolled were patients newly diagnosed with untreated non-small cell lung cancer and undergoing curative surgery. Individuals who provided samples were patients with newly diagnosed non-small cell lung cancer who were having surgery with curative intent. V was trimmed by 5 bases and J by 9 bases, leaving 19 bases between them. This CDR3 spans 14 amino acids. In its sample, this clonotype is medium-sized (0.01 to 0.1%).

The receptor was derived from a man in his sixties with non-small cell lung cancer. Sequences were obtained from lung tumor tissue. This chain joins TRBV12-3 or TRBV12-4 and TRBJ1-1, with TRBD1 as a possible D gene (6 bases). The CDR3 DNA reads as TGTGCCAGCAGTCACGGTAGGGGGAATAATAAAGCTTTCTTT. Encoded protein: CASSHGRGNNKAFF.